One and the same sample provided the 8 T cell receptor beta chains below, sequenced in a study of shared clonotypes between healthy human individuals. The data were produced by immunoSEQ multiplex PCR, yet TCRdb's version contains in-frame clones alone and is incomplete. The sample records over a million clones, 95% to 97% being singletons. The material sequenced was naive CD4+ T cells sorted from blood. Subset given: CD45RA+ positively selected. These receptors originate from a man aged 25 to 40 in good health.

The chain combines TRBV2 with TRBJ2-3; 7 positions match TRBD2. The CDR3 is made up of 15 amino acids. V gave up 7 bases and J gave up 2 bases; unmatched junction bases: 9. Per the germline V gene, CDR1 is SNHLY and CDR2 is FYNNEI. The CDR3 sequence is CASIGAGRPTDTQYF. The CDR3, as DNA: TGTGCCAGCATCGGAGCGGGGAGACCCACAGATACGCAGTATTTT.

The rearrangement links TRBV7-9 to TRBJ2-3; 11 positions match TRBD2. The CDR3 runs 16 residues. Per germline, CDR1 SEHNR and CDR2 FQNEAQ (reference sequence). J lost 2 bases, V lost 7 bases, and 8 bases had no gene match. The CDR3 loop reads CASTVRGLAATDTQYF. Written as DNA, the CDR3 is TGTGCCAGCACCGTAAGGGGACTAGCGGCCACAGATACGCAGTATTTT.

This rearrangement joins TRBV7-9 to TRBJ2-3; 14 bases map to TRBD2. J was trimmed by 2 bases and V by 6 bases; bases with no gene match: 7. Per germline, CDR1 SEHNR and CDR2 FQNEAQ (reference sequence). This CDR3 is 17 amino acids long. CDR3: CASRRTSGRYPTDTQYF. CDR3 in DNA: TGTGCCAGCAGACGGACTAGCGGGAGGTACCCCACAGATACGCAGTATTTT. The variable domain in full, completed from reference TRBV7-9 and TRBJ2-3, reads DTGVSQNPRHKITKRGQNVTFRCDPISEHNRLYWYRQTLGQGPEFLTYFQNEAQLEKSRLLSDRFSAERPKGSFSTLEIQRTEQGDSAMYLCASRRTSGRYPTDTQYFGPGTRLTVL.

The V gene is TRBV6-1, the J gene TRBJ2-3, with TRBD2 identical over 9 bases. This CDR3 contains 18 residues. V dropped 4 bases and J dropped 2; count of bases not matched to a gene: 13. Germline CDR1 MNHNS, CDR2 SASEGT. In DNA, the CDR3 is TGTGCCAGCAGTGTTTGGGGAACAGCGGGAGGTGACACAGATACGCAGTATTTT. Protein: CASSVWGTAGGDTDTQYF.

The chain has TRBV6-5 and TRBJ1-3; 7 bases agree with TRBD1. CDR1 and CDR2 (germline): MNHEY, SVGAGI. The CDR3 runs to 15 residues. V dropped 10 bases and J dropped 4; count of bases not matched to a gene: 13. Here the CDR3 reads CATLGGPAVGNTIYF. CDR3 DNA sequence: TGTGCCACCTTAGGGGGCCCAGCGGTAGGAAACACCATATATTTT.

This clone was detected once. The chain has TRBV11-2 and TRBJ2-3, with D possibly matching TRBD1 (5 bases). CDR1 and CDR2 from the germline V gene are SGHAT and FQNNGV. V dropped 0 bases and J dropped 1 base, with 11 bases sitting between them. The CDR3 consists of 16 residues. This CDR3 reads CASSLDRTLGTDTQYF. The CDR3 nucleotides read TGTGCCAGCAGCTTAGATCGGACATTGGGCACAGATACGCAGTATTTT.

The CDR3 region has the DNA TGTGCCAGCAGTGTAGCTAGCGGGAGGGCCAATGGGTTTGCTGAGCAGTTCTTC. Translating it yields CASSVASGRANGFAEQFF. This chain joins TRBV25-1 and TRBJ2-1; TRBD2 matches 12 bases. J gave up 9 bases and V 4 bases, and 16 bases lay outside the gene matches. Germline CDR1 and CDR2: MGHDK and SYGVNS. The CDR3 loop spans 18 amino acids.

This clone was recorded only once. The CDR3 sequence: CATEQGKDSTQNTGELFF. CDR3 in DNA: TGTGCCACCGAACAAGGAAAAGACAGTACTCAGAACACCGGGGAGCTGTTTTTT. This chain links TRBV10-3 with TRBJ2-2, with D possibly matching TRBD1 (5 bases). The germline V and J ends were trimmed by 10 bases and 1 base, with 25 bases remaining between them. Germline V gene lookup returns CDR1 ENHRY and CDR2 SYGVKD. The CDR3 has 18 residues.